This TCR beta chain came from a study of T cell responses to AZD1222 COVID-19 vaccine (dated by TCRdb to the early 2020s). General notes on the study: A total of 230 to 250 trial participants underwent TCR sequencing, of whom around 200 received two doses of AZD1222 and about 26 received two doses of the MenACWY control vaccine. Enrollment into the trials was organized by age into subgroups of 18-55, 56-69 and 70-plus years, and those subgroups contained roughly 150, 30 and 60 TCR-sequenced participants, respectively. Study-level results and caveats: Participants were mostly white British, with more females than males. The authors suggested clonal diversity may have been underestimated. Reportedly, almost half of the unique spike-specific TCRs recognized epitopes lying outside the regions that are mutated in the B.1.351 and B.1.1.7 variants. A significant rise in spike-specific TCR breadth and depth was observed after two AZD1222 doses relative to day 0 and relative to MenACWY recipients. Because no day 14 peak-response samples were available, repertoires were characterized only after the peak T cell response. The 56-69-year group was small, and its depth increase did not reach significance, likely because of low power. Conclusions about previously exposed vaccinees are limited because only a handful of AZD1222 recipients were SARS-CoV-2 seropositive at baseline. Vaccine-associated CD4 TCRs spanned the whole spike protein, with dominant responses in regions 160-218 and 743-854.

The CDR3 regions of human TCRbeta chains were analyzed by immunosequencing. For the original study's pipeline: Repertoire TCRs were matched against a reference library of SARS-CoV-2-specific TCRs generated with the MIRA antigen-specificity platform. Breadth was defined as the fraction of unique TCRs that were SARS-CoV-2-associated. Depth was defined as the fraction of total T cells that were SARS-CoV-2-associated. Using the MIRA data, each spike-specific TCR was assigned both to the spike region to which the TCR was reactive and to a CD4 or CD8 class. Log10-transformed breadth and depth values were compared by one-way ANOVA with Sidak's multiple comparisons tests. The table was pulled from immuneACCESS by TCRdb, which kept in-frame rearrangements only. Such tables lose some clones; where checked, under half of the loss comes from unresolved V genes, and the rest has no known cause. Clone size and the V and J calls come from that table; the DNA yielded D and trimming. Present in this sample are about 140,000 clones, 88% of which were seen just once. The ten biggest clones cover 3.1% of the sample.

To note about this clone: The antigen it binds to is not known. Per-base quality was not reported, and no clone a single base away is much larger than it.

V loses 2 bases, J loses 7 bases, and the germline ends lie 15 bases apart. There are 14 amino acids in the CDR3, from cysteine to phenylalanine inclusive. Only the CDR3 region is kept as DNA, spanning 42 bases read in frame from base 1. The germline V gene (reference sequence) specifies GTSNPN as CDR1 and SVGIG as CDR2. According to the study, the label for this sample's time point signals: about 28 days (+/-7) after the second vaccine dose. AZD1222 recipients with second doses at about 4 weeks or about 12 weeks were pooled, because spike-specific TCR depth and breadth did not differ between schedules. Vaccinee samples were obtained from the UK trials COV001 and COV002, which included a single-blind randomized controlled phase 2/3 trial of AZD1222 (ChAdOx1 nCoV-19) in healthy adults. For TCRbeta chain sequencing, PBMC samples from trial participants were taken at day 0 and at day 28 after the second dose.

The TCR was taken from an adult who received the AZD1222 COVID-19 vaccine. The sequence links TRBV30 to TRBJ2-1; TRBD1 is perhaps the D gene, given 6 matching bases. This specimen was peripheral blood, taken 28 days after the second AZD1222 dose. The nucleotide sequence is TGTGCCTGGAGTTCAGGGGAATTTTTAAATGAGCAGTTCTTC. It specifies CAWSSGEFLNEQFF.